This T cell receptor beta chain was captured in a study of blood T cell repertoires in COVID-19. Overall study context: In each case, the material was cDNA or gDNA derived from T cells, B-cell-depleted T cells, or PBMCs.

Germline CDR1 and CDR2: MGHRA and YSYEKL. Losses at the gene ends were 1 base for V and 4 bases for J; bases not matched to a gene: 3. The CDR3 spans 14 residues. This clone came up a few times. Other DNA sequences from this sample encode an identical CDR3 as well. Profiled with immunoSEQ multiplex PCR; TCRdb holds only in-frame clones, not every one. Of 65,000 to 75,000 clones in the sample, around 82% were seen once. The chain carries TRBV4-1 and TRBJ1-2, with TRBD1 matching 7 bases. The sample was peripheral blood. This sequence was found in a human donor in a cohort sampled during active COVID-19. DNA for the CDR3: TGCGCCAGCAGCCAAGGACAGGGTAGCTATGGCTACACCTTC. Its protein is CASSQGQGSYGYTF.